This TCR beta chain was observed in a study of radiotherapy plus CTLA-4 blockade in lung cancer. Germline V gene lookup returns CDR1 MNHNY and CDR2 SVGAGI (reference sequence). The CDR3 totals 14 residues. Trimming shortened V by 4 bases and J by 0 bases, and 8 bases separated the two germline ends. The assay was immunoSEQ multiplex PCR, and TCRdb's table has in-frame clones only and misses some. The sample consists of 53,000 or so clones, roughly 76% of them appearing once. V and J are TRBV6-6 and TRBJ2-3; D call uncertain. Material: peripheral blood, obtained from a patient treated with radiotherapy plus ipilimumab. The clonotype originates from a human donor with non-small cell lung cancer who had stable disease on radiotherapy plus ipilimumab. CDR3 residues: CASSWAESTDTQYF. CDR3 bases: TGTGCCAGCAGTTGGGCAGAAAGCACAGATACGCAGTATTTT.